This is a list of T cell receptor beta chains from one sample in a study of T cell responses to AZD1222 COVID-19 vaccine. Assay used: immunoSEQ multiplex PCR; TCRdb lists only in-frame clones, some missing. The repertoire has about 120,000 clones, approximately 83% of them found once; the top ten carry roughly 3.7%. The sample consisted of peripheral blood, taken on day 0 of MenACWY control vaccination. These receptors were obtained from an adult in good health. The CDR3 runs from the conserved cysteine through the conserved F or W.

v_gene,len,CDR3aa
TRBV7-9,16,CASSLATGVSSYEQYF
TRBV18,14,CASSPGTGPGGYTF
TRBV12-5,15,CASGIGGISTDTQYF
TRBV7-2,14,CASSLMQYQETQYF
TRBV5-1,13,CASSLETATGYTF
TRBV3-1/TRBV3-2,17,CASSQEWQSSYNSPLHF
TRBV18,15,CASSQGHPGANVLTF
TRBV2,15,CASSDQGASGNTIYF
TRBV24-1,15,CATSDLGDREKTQYF
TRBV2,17,CASSDEGLAGYTDTQYF
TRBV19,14,CASSISHSGSPLHF
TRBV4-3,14,CASSPQRGPDTQYF
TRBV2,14,CASRVDATNEKLFF
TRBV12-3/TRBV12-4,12,CASSTDHQPQHF
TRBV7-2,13,CASSNPTEETQYF
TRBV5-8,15,CASTPEGQSYNEQFF
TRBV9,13,CASSRDPWEKLFF
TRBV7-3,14,CASSLGASVDTQYF
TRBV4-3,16,CASSQGTSGGWGTQYF
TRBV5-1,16,CASSPPSGGGQETQYF
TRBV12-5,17,CASGPGMGGPSTDTQYF
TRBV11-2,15,CASSLILRSTGELFF
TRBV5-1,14,CASKAGTTNEKLFF
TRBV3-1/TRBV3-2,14,CASSQGSSTGELFF
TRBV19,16,CASRKLSGLAADTQYF
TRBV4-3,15,CASSQPGQGISGYTF
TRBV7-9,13,CASSVQGNYGYTF
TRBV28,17,CASSLRGVGGKNTEAFF
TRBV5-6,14,CASSLRGSNQPQHF
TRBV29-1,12,CSVEAVTAQAFF
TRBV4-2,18,CASSQDGLAGGSTDTQYF
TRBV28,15,CASSFGRGSNQPQHF
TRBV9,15,CASSVDSLAKNIQYF
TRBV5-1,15,CASSLGQGRGDTQYF
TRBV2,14,CASREDGGLDTQYF
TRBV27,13,CASSFGQGLGYTF
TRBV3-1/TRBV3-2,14,CASSQDTTNEKLFF
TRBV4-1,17,CASSPRGGGLMNTEAFF
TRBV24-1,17,CATSAAAGGTGGYGYTF
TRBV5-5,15,CASSLAGDGNQPQHF
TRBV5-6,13,CASSLGQTDTQYF
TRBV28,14,CASSSTGTGPEQYF
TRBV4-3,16,CASSPVPGDPIYEQYF
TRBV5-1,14,CATDLGQSNQPQHF
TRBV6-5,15,CASSYQAASSYEQYF
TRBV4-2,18,CASSQDRSTGVKGYGYTF
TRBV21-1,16,CASRTFEHLAGDEQYF
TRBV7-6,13,CASSPRRNTEAFF
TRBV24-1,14,CATSDSRSNQPQHF
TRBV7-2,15,CASSLGLAGNSPLHF
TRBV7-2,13,CASSLVAADTQYF
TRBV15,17,CATSRGTTVVLGTEAFF
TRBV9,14,CASSQWVENTEAFF
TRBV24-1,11,CATSAYGTQYF
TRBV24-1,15,CATRSTSGNTDTQYF
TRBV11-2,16,CASSLGPGQGEEKLFF
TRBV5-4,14,CASSSKDREGGYTF
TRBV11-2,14,CASSLQGAGNTIYF